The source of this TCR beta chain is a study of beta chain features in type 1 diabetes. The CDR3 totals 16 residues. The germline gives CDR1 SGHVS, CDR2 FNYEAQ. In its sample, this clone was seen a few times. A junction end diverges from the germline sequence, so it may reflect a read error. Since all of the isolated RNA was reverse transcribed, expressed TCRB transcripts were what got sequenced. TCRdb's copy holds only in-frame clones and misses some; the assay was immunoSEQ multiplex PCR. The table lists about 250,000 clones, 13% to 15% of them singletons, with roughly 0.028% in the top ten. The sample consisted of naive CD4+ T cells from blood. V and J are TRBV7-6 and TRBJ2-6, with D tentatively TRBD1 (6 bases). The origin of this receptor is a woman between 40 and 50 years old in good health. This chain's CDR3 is CASRLAEGAGANVLTF. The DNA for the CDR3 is TGTGCCAGCCGCTTGGCTGAGGGGGCTGGGGCCAACGTCCTGACTTTC.